Following are 28 T cell receptor beta chains from one sample sequenced in a study of blood T cells in healthy people across ages. Alongside a J-beta primer mix, a sample-barcoded 5' primer served in a second PCR lasting roughly 6 to 11 cycles. TCRdb re-called the 5' RACE reads through MiXCR, storing one row per CDR3 protein. Found here are some 1.5 million distinct CDR3 sequences, roughly 30% of them singletons; the top ten hold 7.7%. The sample taken for sequencing was blood. These receptors originate from a young woman in good health.

In its sample, this clonotype was seen many times. This chain joins TRBV7-3 and TRBJ2-5; D gene ambiguous. The CDR3 has 13 residues. V was trimmed by 4 bases and J by 3 bases, leaving 9 bases between them. Germline V gives CDR1 SGHTA, CDR2 FQGTGA. The CDR3, as DNA: TGTGCCAGCAGCTCTCAGCCGGAAGAGACCCAGTACTTC. Amino acid sequence: CASSSQPEETQYF.

DNA for the CDR3: TGTGCCAGCAGCTTAGCAGGAGACAAGGTGTACTTC. Protein: CASSLAGDKVYF. V usage is TRBV7-2 and J usage is TRBJ2-7, with D uncertain. Between the trimmed V and J ends, which lost 0 bases and 12 bases, there was a span of 12 bases. CDR3 length: 12 amino acids. From germline, CDR1 is SGHTA and CDR2 FQGNSA.

This clonotype was recorded many times. The chain combines TRBV4-3 with TRBJ2-1; D is perhaps TRBD1 (6 bases). Germline V gene sequence: CDR1 LGHNA, CDR2 YSLEER. This CDR3 has 15 amino acids. V was trimmed by 3 bases and J by 6 bases, leaving 15 bases between them. The CDR3 sequence: CASSHTQGSANEQFF. CDR3 bases: TGCGCCAGCAGCCATACACAGGGCTCAGCCAATGAGCAGTTCTTC.

This clonotype was seen a handful of times. This may be a read error, as it is one base from a much larger clone. V usage is TRBV12-3 or TRBV12-4 and J usage is TRBJ2-1; D may correspond to TRBD1 or TRBD2 (5 bases each). This CDR3 is built from 14 residues. V lost 3 bases and J 8 bases, leaving 14 bases between the germline ends. CDR3 region: CASSLGVWADEQFF. CDR3 nucleotide sequence: TGTGCCAGCAGTTTGGGGGTCTGGGCGGATGAGCAGTTCTTC.

On this clonotype: This could be a read error, since a much larger clone is one nucleotide away. V gene TRBV5-1 combines with J gene TRBJ2-1; 7 bases match TRBD2. The V gene's germline CDR1 is SGHRS and CDR2 YFSETQ. V lost 4 bases to trimming and J lost 3 bases; unmatched junction nucleotides: 4. The CDR3 loop spans 14 amino acids. CDR3 residues: CASSQRTSYNEQFF. The CDR3 bases are TGCGCCAGCAGCCAAAGGACTAGCTACAATGAGCAGTTCTTC.

There are a few counts of this clonotype. The chain employs TRBV2 and TRBJ2-5; 7 bases are shared with TRBD1. After removal of 11 bases from V and 0 bases from J, the junction contained 3 bases not matched to a gene. Germline CDR1 and CDR2: SNHLY and FYNNEI. CDR3 size: 12 residues. The CDR3 reads CAGTGDQETQYF. The CDR3 region has the DNA TGTGCCGGAACAGGGGACCAAGAGACCCAGTACTTC.

The table lists this clonotype with a few counts. The chain combines TRBV28 with TRBJ2-1; TRBD2 matches at 10 bases. The V gene end was trimmed by 9 bases and the J gene end by 7 bases; junction bases not matched to a gene: 6. This CDR3 spans 13 amino acids. CDR1 is MDHEN, CDR2 SYDVKM, per germline. Here the CDR3 DNA reads TGTGCCAGTATCGGAGCGGGGGGGAATGAGCAGTTCTTC. Translated: CASIGAGGNEQFF.

The sample holds many counts of this clonotype. The chain is built from TRBV5-6 and TRBJ2-5; TRBD1 agrees at 8 bases. The CDR3 runs to 18 residues. The V segment lost 0 bases and the J segment 0 bases; nucleotides outside the gene matches: 10. Germline CDR1 reads SGHDT; CDR2 reads YYEEEE. CDR3 loop: CASSLGTGYLLYQETQYF. For the CDR3, the DNA is TGTGCCAGCAGCTTGGGGACAGGGTACCTTCTGTACCAAGAGACCCAGTACTTC.

This chain connects TRBV4-2 to TRBJ1-2; the D gene is possibly TRBD1 (6 bases). Trimming took 6 bases from V and 5 from J, leaving 19 bases between them. The CDR3 has 15 amino acids. CDR1 is LGHNA and CDR2 is YNFKEQ in the germline V gene. In DNA, the CDR3 is TGTGCCAGCAGTCCTCGGTTAGGGGGGGAATATGGCTACACCTTC. This sequence encodes CASSPRLGGEYGYTF.

The sample holds many counts of this clonotype. V gene TRBV7-2 combines with J gene TRBJ2-1, with a tentative D call TRBD2 (6 bases). With 6 bases removed from V and 6 bases from J, the gap between germline ends came to 9 bases. Germline V gene lookup returns CDR1 SGHTA and CDR2 FQGNSA. The CDR3 spans 12 residues. CDR3 nucleotides: TGTGCCAGCAGTCTGGGACTCAATGAGCAGTTCTTC. As protein: CASSLGLNEQFF.

The chain uses TRBV6-6 and TRBJ2-5, with D possibly being TRBD1 (5 bases). The germline V and J ends were trimmed by 5 bases and 1 base, with 11 bases remaining between them. The CDR3 sequence is 14 residues long. Germline CDR1 is MNHNY and CDR2 is SVGAGI (reference sequence). CDR3 DNA: TGTGCCAGCAGTAAAGACAGCACCCAAGAGACCCAGTACTTC. This encodes CASSKDSTQETQYF.

This clonotype occurred a few times. The chain joins TRBV7-9 to TRBJ1-5; TRBD1 aligns across 7 bases. The CDR3 is 15 residues long. Germline CDR1 and CDR2: SEHNR and FQNEAQ (reference sequence). Trimming at V came to 1 base and at J to 4 bases, leaving 4 bases not matched to a gene. The CDR3: CASSLGQGVNQPQHF. The DNA for the CDR3 is TGTGCCAGCAGCTTAGGGCAGGGGGTAAATCAGCCCCAGCATTTT.

V gene TRBV5-1 combines with J gene TRBJ2-1; no clear D gene. The CDR3 is 13 amino acids. The ends were cut back, 1 base at V and 8 bases at J, with 10 bases in the middle. Germline values: CDR1 SGHRS, CDR2 YFSETQ. CDR3 region: CASSLNQGHEQFF. CDR3 nucleotide sequence: TGCGCCAGCAGCTTGAACCAAGGACATGAGCAGTTCTTC.

At least ten counts were recorded for this clonotype. The chain employs TRBV7-2 and TRBJ2-7, with D perhaps matching TRBD1 (6 bases). Trimming took off 5 bases at V and 3 bases at J, with 17 bases between the two ends. CDR1 and CDR2 from the germline V gene are SGHTA and FQGNSA. CDR3 length equals 15 residues. This CDR3 is CASSRSTGRLYEQYF. CDR3 bases: TGTGCCAGCAGCCGCTCGACAGGCCGCCTCTACGAGCAGTACTTC. The whole variable domain, filled in from reference TRBV7-2 and TRBJ2-7, reads GAGVSQSPSNKVTEKGKDVELRCDPISGHTALYWYRQSLGQGLEFLIYFQGNSAPDKSGLPSDRFSAERTGGSVSTLTIQRTQQEDSAVYLCASSRSTGRLYEQYFGPGTRLTVT.

The chain uses TRBV6-6 and TRBJ2-3, with D possibly TRBD2 on 5 matching bases. The germline CDR1 and CDR2 sequences are MNHNY and SVGAGI (reference sequence). V was shortened by 2 bases and J by 7 bases, with 13 bases between the two germline ends. The CDR3 spans 14 residues. CDR3 residues: CASSYGRPAYTQYF. The CDR3 DNA reads TGTGCCAGCAGTTACGGGAGACCAGCGTATACGCAGTATTTT.

A few counts support this clonotype. The V call is TRBV20-1, the J call TRBJ2-6; 9 bases match TRBD2. The germline V gene encodes CDR1 DFQATT and CDR2 SNEGSKA (reference sequence). The CDR3 consists of 16 residues. Trimming cost V 5 bases and J 0 bases; bases outside gene matches: 5. The CDR3 is CSASSGAFSGANVLTF. The CDR3 DNA follows: TGCAGTGCTTCTAGCGGGGCCTTCTCTGGGGCCAACGTCCTGACTTTC.

This chain links TRBV5-1 with TRBJ2-1; D unclear. This CDR3 has 14 amino acids. Germline V gene data show CDR1 as SGHRS and CDR2 as YFSETQ. Between the trimmed V and J ends, which lost 5 bases and 2 bases, there was a span of 11 bases. This CDR3 reads CASRSLLTYNEQFF. The CDR3 coding sequence is TGCGCCAGCAGGAGTCTCCTTACCTACAATGAGCAGTTCTTC. Supplemented by reference TRBV5-1 and TRBJ2-1, the full variable domain reads KAGVTQTPRYLIKTRGQQVTLSCSPISGHRSVSWYQQTPGQGLQFLFEYFSETQRNKGNFPGRFSGRQFSNSRSEMNVSTLELGDSALYLCASRSLLTYNEQFFGPGTRLTVL.

This clonotype was detected only a few times. V usage is TRBV3-1 and J usage is TRBJ2-7; the D gene is possibly TRBD2 (6 bases). The germline gives CDR1 LGHDT, CDR2 YNNKEL (reference sequence). The ends were cut back, 3 bases at V and 2 bases at J, with 11 bases in the middle. The CDR3 loop spans 14 amino acids. CDR3 loop: CASSQGGNTYEQYF. The CDR3 DNA reads TGTGCCAGCAGCCAGGGCGGGAATACCTACGAGCAGTACTTC.

This chain connects TRBV30 to TRBJ2-7, with 9 bases identical to TRBD1. Germline V gene lookup returns CDR1 GTSNPN and CDR2 SVGIG (reference sequence). The V gene end was trimmed by 1 base and the J gene end by 4 bases; junction bases not matched to a gene: 2. The CDR3 spans 13 residues. Here the CDR3 DNA reads TGTGCCTGGAGTGGGGGACAGGGTTACGAGCAGTACTTC. Its translation is CAWSGGQGYEQYF.

The gene calls are TRBV28 and TRBJ2-1, with 8 bases matching TRBD2. CDR1 is MDHEN, CDR2 SYDVKM, per germline. V lost 5 bases and J lost 8; bases outside the gene matches: 8. CDR3 length equals 14 residues. CDR3 bases: TGTGCCAGCAGTCACCGGGGGGGCCTTGATGAGCAGTTCTTC. Translating it yields CASSHRGGLDEQFF.

This clonotype was detected ten times or more. V gene TRBV9 combines with J gene TRBJ2-5; TRBD2 matches at 9 bases. The CDR3 sequence is 14 residues long. Germline V gene lookup returns CDR1 SGDLS and CDR2 YYNGEE. V shed 0 bases, J shed 5 bases, and the junction held 2 bases outside the gene matches. The CDR3: CASSVDSGRETQYF. The CDR3 DNA sequence: TGTGCCAGCAGCGTAGACAGCGGGAGGGAGACCCAGTACTTC.

This clonotype was counted many times. The junction and the germline gene differ at one end; a read error may be behind it. The rearrangement links TRBV5-1 to TRBJ2-5, with no clear D. This CDR3 contains 13 residues. Per the germline V gene, CDR1 is SGHRS and CDR2 is YFSETQ. The DNA of the CDR3 is TGTGCCAGCAGCTTAAGGGTTGGGGAGACCCAGTACTTC. It yields the protein CASSLRVGETQYF.

This clonotype has only a few counts. This chain uses TRBV12-3 or TRBV12-4 with TRBJ2-1; 8 positions agree with TRBD1. J was trimmed by 2 bases and V by 7 bases; bases with no gene match: 7. The CDR3 extends over 15 amino acids. CDR3 nucleotides: TGTGCCAGCATATTAACAGGGGGGACCTACAATGAGCAGTTCTTC. It specifies CASILTGGTYNEQFF.

This clonotype was counted a few times. V and J are TRBV29-1 and TRBJ1-6; a possible D gene is TRBD1 (5 bases). The CDR3 extends over 13 amino acids. CDR1 is SQVTM and CDR2 is ANQGSEA in the germline V gene. Trimming removed 5 bases from V and 5 bases from J, with 10 bases in between. In DNA, the CDR3 is TGCAGCGTTAGGGGCAGTGATAATTCACCCCTCCACTTT. Translated: CSVRGSDNSPLHF.

The genes are TRBV12-3 or TRBV12-4 and TRBJ1-4; D ambiguous. The CDR3 length is 14 residues. Between the trimmed V and J ends, which lost 8 bases and 1 base, there was a span of 11 bases. The CDR3 nucleotides read TGTGCCAGCGGCCGGTCGGTAACTAATGAAAAACTGTTTTTT. Protein: CASGRSVTNEKLFF.

The chain combines TRBV6-5 with TRBJ2-2, with 12 positions matching TRBD2. Germline V lookup: CDR1 MNHEY, CDR2 SVGAGI. CDR3 length equals 15 residues. J gave up 7 bases and V 2 bases, and 2 bases lay outside the gene matches. The DNA of the CDR3 is TGTGCCAGCAGTTACCGGACTAGCGGGGACGGGGAGCTGTTTTTT. Amino acids: CASSYRTSGDGELFF.

This clonotype was observed once. The V and J genes are TRBV5-1 and TRBJ2-7; 7 nucleotides align to TRBD2. CDR3 length: 14 residues. Germline lookup yields CDR1 SGHRS and CDR2 YFSETQ. The trim removed 1 base at V and 8 bases at J, leaving 9 bases unmatched. Here the CDR3 DNA reads TGCGCCAGCAGCTTGCAGCGGGACCGGCGCCAGCAGTACTTC. It specifies CASSLQRDRRQQYF.

This clonotype occurred a few times. The gene calls are TRBV6-5 and TRBJ2-7, with 10 bases matching TRBD1. Germline lookup yields CDR1 MNHEY and CDR2 SVGAGI. Losses at the gene ends were 2 bases for V and 7 bases for J; bases not matched to a gene: 5. The CDR3 sequence is 14 residues long. The CDR3 is CASSYRDRGHEQYF. The CDR3 DNA sequence: TGTGCCAGCAGTTACAGGGACAGGGGTCATGAGCAGTACTTC.